This paragraph covers one T cell receptor beta chain sequence. The data derive from a study of regulatory T cells in long-lasting Graves disease. As for time point: newly diagnosed GD, antithyroid drugs for less than 3 months. After RNA was extracted from PBMCs, the TCR library was made from it. For TCR beta, libraries came from iRepertoire HTBI primers and Arm-PCR of CDR3 regions. TCRdb reanalysed the multiplex PCR reads using MiXCR and keeps one entry per CDR3 protein. In the table there are 400,000 to 550,000 distinct CDR3 sequences, around 14% of which are singletons. V was shortened by 3 bases and J by 3 bases, with 15 bases between the two germline ends. The CDR3 spans 16 residues. Germline loops: CDR1 WNHNN, CDR2 SYGVQD (reference sequence). These data were also filed under a second study, of T cells in Graves' hyperthyroidism and ophthalmopathy.

The sample was peripheral blood mononuclear cells (PBMCs), taken at new diagnosis, from a patient treated with antithyroid drugs. The TCR originated in a woman younger than 45 with Graves disease. This chain joins TRBV10-1 and TRBJ2-1; TRBD2 is a possible D gene (6 bases). Here the CDR3 reads CASSEWGLENYNEQFF. CDR3 nucleotides: TGCGCCAGCAGTGAATGGGGACTGGAAAACTACAATGAGCAGTTCTTC.